This is a list of T cell receptor beta chains from one sample in a study of T cells in Graves' hyperthyroidism and ophthalmopathy. Each CDR3 protein is one row after TCRdb ran MiXCR on the multiplex PCR reads. The sample carries approximately 640,000 distinct CDR3 sequences, approximately 15% recorded once. Source material: blood. All receptors derive from a man aged 50 or older with Graves' hyperthyroidism. Each CDR3 is given with its conserved first and last residue. Each record gives: D gene, V gene, J gene, clone size, CDR3 protein, CDR3 DNA. The D gene is left open where the match is weak. The listing skips clone size in some rows; elsewhere it reads once, few, many or a size class.

>TRBD2|TRBV2|TRBJ2-7|many
CASSAWLAVSYEQYF
TGTGCCAGCAGTGCGTGGCTAGCGGTTTCCTACGAGCAGTACTTC
>NA|TRBV6-1|TRBJ2-7|few
CASSLVGAAGSYEQYF
TGTGCCAGCAGTTTGGTGGGGGCAGCGGGAAGCTACGAGCAGTACTTC
>TRBD2|TRBV11-2|TRBJ2-7|few
CTSSFSGSLYYEQYF
TGTACCAGCAGCTTTAGCGGGAGTCTATACTACGAGCAGTACTTC
>NA|TRBV12-3/TRBV12-4|TRBJ2-7|many
CASSWVREQPYEQYF
TGTGCCAGCAGTTGGGTACGGGAGCAACCCTACGAGCAGTACTTC
>TRBD1|TRBV28|TRBJ1-5|few
CASSGYRGSNQPQHF
TGTGCCAGCAGTGGATACAGGGGGAGCAATCAGCCCCAGCATTTT
>TRBD1|TRBV28|TRBJ2-3|many
CASSLTQGAGDTQYF
TGTGCCAGCAGTTTAACTCAGGGGGCAGGAGATACGCAGTATTTT
>TRBD1|TRBV12-3/TRBV12-4|TRBJ1-1|few
CASSSRRDSGFSAEAFF
TGTGCCAGCAGTTCTCGCCGGGACAGTGGATTTAGCGCTGAAGCTTTCTTT
>NA|TRBV28|TRBJ2-2|few
CASSLPPTGSTGELFF
TGTGCCAGCAGTTTGCCACCTACAGGGTCCACCGGGGAGCTGTTTTTT
>TRBD2|TRBV11-2|TRBJ2-5|many
CASSLGLAGFQETQYF
TGTGCCAGCAGCCTCGGACTAGCGGGGTTCCAAGAGACCCAGTACTTC
>NA|TRBV5-1|TRBJ1-1|NA
CASSRANTEAFF
TGCGCCAGCAGCCGAGCGAACACTGAAGCTTTCTTT
>NA|TRBV11-2|TRBJ1-1|many
CASSPRQAMNTEAFF
TGTGCCAGCAGCCCCCGACAGGCTATGAACACTGAAGCTTTCTTT
>NA|TRBV12-3/TRBV12-4|TRBJ1-5|many
CASSLLGVKLDQPQHF
TGTGCCAGCAGTTTACTGGGGGTAAAGCTTGATCAGCCCCAGCATTTT
>NA|TRBV12-3/TRBV12-4|TRBJ1-2|many
CASSSFGGAREQDYGYTF
TGTGCCAGCAGTAGCTTCGGAGGGGCACGGGAGCAAGACTATGGCTACACCTTC
>TRBD2|TRBV28|TRBJ2-7|many
CASSTDIAGDFYEQYF
TGTGCCAGCAGTACCGATATAGCGGGGGACTTCTACGAGCAGTACTTC
>TRBD1|TRBV29-1|TRBJ1-3|NA
CSVGQGSGNTIYF
TGCAGCGTCGGACAGGGGAGTGGAAACACCATATATTTT
>NA|TRBV20-1|TRBJ2-7|many
CSARGWGLNYEQYF
TGCAGTGCTAGGGGATGGGGCCTAAATTACGAGCAGTACTTC
>NA|TRBV19|TRBJ1-1|many
CASSIDGGPGTEAFF
TGTGCCAGTAGTATTGACGGGGGTCCGGGCACTGAAGCTTTCTTT
>NA|TRBV19|TRBJ2-5|few
CASTSLETQETQYF
TGTGCCAGCACATCGCTAGAAACCCAAGAGACCCAGTACTTC
>NA|TRBV5-1|TRBJ2-7|few
CASSLAQVNDEQYF
TGCGCCAGCAGCTTGGCTCAGGTCAACGACGAGCAGTACTTC
>TRBD1|TRBV20-1|TRBJ2-7|NA
CSASWDRGYEQYF
TGCAGTGCTAGTTGGGACAGGGGGTATGAGCAGTACTTC
>NA|TRBV28|TRBJ2-1|many
CASSLELAFNEQFF
TGTGCCAGCAGTTTAGAGCTAGCTTTCAATGAGCAGTTCTTC
>TRBD2|TRBV7-2|TRBJ2-5|NA
CASSLGWGLAGEETQYF
TGCGCCAGCAGCTTAGGATGGGGACTAGCGGGAGAAGAGACCCAGTACTTC
>NA|TRBV7-2|TRBJ2-2|few
CASRRTWSGELFF
TGTGCCAGCAGGCGGACCTGGTCCGGGGAGCTGTTTTTT
>NA|TRBV9|TRBJ2-5|many
CASSVGIYEGSQYF
TGTGCCAGCAGCGTAGGCATCTACGAGGGGTCCCAGTACTTC
>NA|TRBV20-1|TRBJ2-3|few
CSANRRVSTDTQYF
TGCAGTGCTAACCGGAGAGTTAGCACAGATACGCAGTATTTT
>TRBD1|TRBV7-2|TRBJ2-7|many
CASSSPGQGGQYF
TGTGCCAGCAGTTCGCCGGGACAGGGGGGGCAGTACTTC
>NA|TRBV10-3|TRBJ1-5|few
CAISESEPSNQPQHF
TGTGCCATCAGTGAGTCGGAACCTAGCAATCAGCCCCAGCATTTT
>NA|TRBV5-1|TRBJ1-1|NA
CASSLGGAATEAFF
TGCGCCAGCAGCTTGGGAGGGGCGGCCACTGAAGCTTTCTTT
>NA|TRBV20-1|TRBJ1-1|many
CSARDIRGSAEAFF
TGCAGTGCTAGAGATATCAGGGGATCAGCAGAAGCTTTCTTT
>NA|TRBV12-3/TRBV12-4|TRBJ1-4|many
CASSFGATGRREKLFF
TGTGCCAGCAGTTTCGGGGCGACCGGGAGACGGGAAAAACTGTTTTTT
>NA|TRBV27|TRBJ2-4|once
CASSFMGKNIQYF
TGTGCCAGCAGTTTCATGGGCAAAAACATTCAGTACTTC
>NA|TRBV27|TRBJ2-5|NA
CASRSIGQETQYF
TGTGCCAGCAGATCTATCGGTCAAGAGACCCAGTACTTC
>NA|TRBV4-3|TRBJ1-6|NA
CASSQDLTSWHSPLHF
TGCGCCAGCAGCCAAGATCTGACTTCCTGGCATTCACCCCTCCACTTT
>TRBD2|TRBV10-1|TRBJ2-5|many
CASSGTSGSQETQYF
TGTGCCAGCAGTGGGACTAGCGGATCCCAAGAGACCCAGTACTTC
>NA|TRBV12-3/TRBV12-4|TRBJ2-5|many
CASSFGGLTQYF
TGTGCCAGCAGTTTTGGGGGGCTAACCCAGTACTTC
>NA|TRBV30|TRBJ2-3|NA
CAWSVSANGPDTQYF
TGTGCCTGGAGTGTAAGCGCGAACGGACCCGATACGCAGTATTTT
>TRBD1|TRBV28|TRBJ2-7|many
CASSTGVPYEQYF
TGTGCCAGCAGCACAGGGGTCCCATACGAGCAGTACTTC
>NA|TRBV19|TRBJ1-1|NA
CASSTPSRGELNTEAFF
TGTGCCAGTAGCACCCCCAGCAGGGGCGAGTTGAACACTGAAGCTTTCTTT
>NA|TRBV28|TRBJ2-3|many
CASSSGRRSTQYF
TGTGCCAGCAGTTCCGGCCGGCGGAGTACGCAGTATTTT
>TRBD2|TRBV7-9|TRBJ2-1|NA
CASSIRLAGYNEQFF
TGTGCCAGCAGCATAAGACTAGCGGGATACAATGAGCAGTTCTTC
>NA|TRBV5-6|TRBJ1-6|few
CASSLRQAEPGSPLHF
TGTGCCAGCAGCTTGCGGCAGGCGGAACCTGGTTCACCCCTCCACTTT
>NA|TRBV7-2|TRBJ2-3|NA
CASSAGTRSITDTQYF
TGTGCCAGCAGCGCGGGGACTCGCTCTATCACAGATACGCAGTATTTT
>TRBD2|TRBV28|TRBJ2-1|many
CASSLAGTSGPIEQFF
TGTGCCAGCAGTCTTGCCGGGACTAGCGGTCCCATAGAGCAGTTCTTC
>TRBD2|TRBV7-3|TRBJ2-1|many
CASSLTGLESNEQFF
TGTGCCAGCAGCTTAACGGGACTAGAGTCCAATGAGCAGTTCTTC
>NA|TRBV2|TRBJ1-1|NA
CASSEALGRDTEAFF
TGTGCCAGCAGTGAAGCGCTCGGCCGAGACACTGAAGCTTTCTTT
>NA|TRBV3-1|TRBJ1-2|many
CASSVDGYGYTF
TGTGCCAGCAGCGTGGACGGCTATGGCTACACCTTC
>NA|TRBV13|TRBJ1-4|few
CASSPQLGKLFF
TGTGCCAGCAGCCCTCAACTCGGAAAACTGTTTTTT
>NA|TRBV3-1|TRBJ1-2|NA
CASSQDTAQGPNYGYTF
TGTGCCAGCAGCCAAGATACCGCCCAGGGACCAAACTATGGCTACACCTTC
>TRBD1|TRBV5-1|TRBJ1-2|NA
CASSLEGTGGFGYTF
TGCGCCAGCAGCTTGGAAGGGACAGGGGGATTTGGCTACACCTTC
>NA|TRBV20-1|TRBJ2-1|NA
CSARVASDTNSYNEQFF
TGCAGTGCTAGAGTGGCTAGCGACACAAACTCCTACAATGAGCAGTTCTTC